A selection of T cell receptor beta chains follows, all from one sample in a study of cytotoxic CD8 clonotypes in ibrutinib-treated CLL. The assay was immunoSEQ multiplex PCR, and TCRdb's table has in-frame clones only and misses some. The sample carries 95,000 to 100,000 clones, roughly 80% recorded once. The sample was PBMCs, taken after 12 months of ibrutinib treatment. The receptors were gathered from a human donor with chronic lymphocytic leukemia. Both conserved end residues are part of each CDR3. A D gene is named only where the DNA matches it firmly. Clone size appears in some rows only: once, few, many, or a class for an expanded clone.

d_call,cdr3_length,clone_size,v_call,j_call,cdr3_nt,cdr3_aa
TRBD2,13,many,TRBV4-2,TRBJ2-1,TGTGCCAGCAGCGGGGGGACTAGTTCTGAGCAGTTCTTC,CASSGGTSSEQFF
NA,14,NA,TRBV6-6,TRBJ1-5,TGTGCCAGCAGTACGACCGGGGGCAATCAGCCCCAGCATTTT,CASSTTGGNQPQHF
TRBD1,16,NA,TRBV4-1,TRBJ1-2,TGCGCCAGCAGCCAGGTGACAGGGATCGCGGACTATGGCTACACCTTC,CASSQVTGIADYGYTF
TRBD1,15,NA,TRBV7-8,TRBJ1-6,TGTGCCAGCACTCCGACAGGGGGCGATTTTTCACCCCTCCACTTT,CASTPTGGDFSPLHF
TRBD1,14,NA,TRBV11-2,TRBJ1-1,TGTGCCAGCAGCTCCGCAGGGGGACCCACTGAAGCTTTCTTT,CASSSAGGPTEAFF
NA,15,once,TRBV6-4,TRBJ2-7,TGTGCCAGCAGGAAGGAGGGGAGCTCCGGCTACGAGCAGTACTTC,CASRKEGSSGYEQYF
NA,13,NA,TRBV2,TRBJ1-4,TGTGCCAGCCATGCGGGGGGTGGAGAAAAACTGTTTTTT,CASHAGGGEKLFF
NA,13,few,TRBV6-1,TRBJ1-2,TGTGCCAGCAGTGAGGACGGGAGTCGAGGCTACACCTTC,CASSEDGSRGYTF
TRBD1,15,few,TRBV19,TRBJ2-2,TGTGCCAGTGTCAACAGGGGGCGAGACACCGGGGAGCTGTTTTTT,CASVNRGRDTGELFF
TRBD1,14,NA,TRBV5-1,TRBJ2-7,TGCGCCAGCAGCTCGGGACAGGGGGCCTACGAGCAGTACTTC,CASSSGQGAYEQYF
TRBD1,16,NA,TRBV5-1,TRBJ2-2,TGCGCCAGCAACAAAAAGCGGCAGGGGGACACCGGGGAGCTGTTTTTT,CASNKKRQGDTGELFF
TRBD1,15,NA,TRBV7-3,TRBJ2-5,TGTGCCAGCAGCCAGGGACAGGGTCCCCAAGAGACCCAGTACTTC,CASSQGQGPQETQYF
NA,12,NA,TRBV6-5,TRBJ2-7,TGTGCCAGTCATACAGGACCCTACGAGCAGTACTTC,CASHTGPYEQYF
TRBD1,14,NA,TRBV7-3,TRBJ2-7,TGTGCCAGCAGCTTAACGGGGACAGGGGCTGGGCAGTACTTC,CASSLTGTGAGQYF
NA,13,NA,TRBV10-3,TRBJ1-6,TGTGCCATCAGGATGACGGGGAATTCACCCCTCCACTTT,CAIRMTGNSPLHF
NA,13,NA,TRBV5-1,TRBJ2-1,TGCGCCAGCAGTCAGGCAGGGCACAATGAGCAGTTCTTC,CASSQAGHNEQFF
TRBD1,13,NA,TRBV19,TRBJ1-5,TGTGCCAGTAGCGGACAGGGAGGTCAGCCCCAGCATTTT,CASSGQGGQPQHF
TRBD1,13,NA,TRBV7-9,TRBJ1-2,TGTGCCAGCAGCCCAGGGGGGACCTATGGCTACACCTTC,CASSPGGTYGYTF
NA,18,NA,TRBV5-5,TRBJ1-2,TGTGCCAGCAGCTTGATTCCTGAGACAGGCGACTTAAGGGGTGGCTACACCTTC,CASSLIPETGDLRGGYTF
NA,14,NA,TRBV27,TRBJ1-6,TGTGCCAGCAGTCCGAGCCTTAATAATTCACCCCTCCACTTT,CASSPSLNNSPLHF
NA,16,once,TRBV19,TRBJ2-7,TGTGCCAGTAGTAAAAGGGACAGCGGGCCCTTCTACGAGCAGTACTTC,CASSKRDSGPFYEQYF
NA,13,NA,TRBV29-1,TRBJ1-1,TGCAGCGTTGAAAGGGACCTGAACACTGAAGCTTTCTTT,CSVERDLNTEAFF
TRBD1,13,once,TRBV10-3,TRBJ2-7,TGTGCCATTGGACAGGGGGCGTCCTACGAGCAGTACTTC,CAIGQGASYEQYF
TRBD1,15,few,TRBV2,TRBJ1-5,TGTGCCAGCAGCGTCGGGACAGGGGGAGGTCAGCCCCAGCATTTT,CASSVGTGGGQPQHF
TRBD1,14,NA,TRBV6-6,TRBJ2-1,TGTGCCAGCAATGGACAGGGTAACACCAATGAGCAGTTCTTC,CASNGQGNTNEQFF
TRBD2,16,few,TRBV7-6,TRBJ2-5,TGTGCCAGCAGCTTTTATGACCGGGGGGGCCAAGAGACCCAGTACTTC,CASSFYDRGGQETQYF
NA,15,NA,TRBV9,TRBJ1-3,TGTGCCAGCAGCGTAGGGGCAAGGGAAGGGAACACCATATATTTT,CASSVGAREGNTIYF
NA,12,NA,TRBV2,TRBJ1-2,TGTGCCAGCAGTGGAGACAGCTATGGCTACACCTTC,CASSGDSYGYTF
NA,11,NA,TRBV29-1,TRBJ1-1,TGCAGCGTTGACCTGGGGTATGAAGCTTTCTTT,CSVDLGYEAFF
TRBD2,15,many,TRBV2,TRBJ2-2,TGTGCCAGCAGTCCGAGCGGGGTGGCCACCGGGGAGCTGTTTTTT,CASSPSGVATGELFF
NA,13,NA,TRBV29-1,TRBJ2-5,TGCAGCGTTGAATTGGGGGGCCGGGAGACCCAGTACTTC,CSVELGGRETQYF
NA,17,NA,TRBV7-6,TRBJ1-1,TGTGCCAGCAGCCAAGCTCGGGTAGGGAAGATGAACACTGAAGCTTTCTTT,CASSQARVGKMNTEAFF